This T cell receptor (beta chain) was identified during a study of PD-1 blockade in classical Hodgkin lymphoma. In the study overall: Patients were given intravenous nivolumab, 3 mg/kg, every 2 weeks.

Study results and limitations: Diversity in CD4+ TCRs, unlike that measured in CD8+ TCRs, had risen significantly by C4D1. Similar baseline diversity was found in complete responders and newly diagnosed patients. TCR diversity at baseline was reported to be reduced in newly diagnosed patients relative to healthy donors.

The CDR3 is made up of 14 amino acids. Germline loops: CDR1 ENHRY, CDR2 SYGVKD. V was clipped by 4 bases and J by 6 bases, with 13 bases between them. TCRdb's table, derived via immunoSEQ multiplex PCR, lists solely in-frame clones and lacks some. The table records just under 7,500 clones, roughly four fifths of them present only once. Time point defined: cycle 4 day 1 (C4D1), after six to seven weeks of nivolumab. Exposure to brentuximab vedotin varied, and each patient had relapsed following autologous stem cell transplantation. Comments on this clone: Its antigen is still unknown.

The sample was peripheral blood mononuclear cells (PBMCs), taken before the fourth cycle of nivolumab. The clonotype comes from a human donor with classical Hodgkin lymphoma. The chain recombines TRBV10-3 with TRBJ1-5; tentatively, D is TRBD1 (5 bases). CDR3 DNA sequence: TGTGCCATCAGTGCGGGCAGGGAGGCTCAGCCCCAGCATTTT. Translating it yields CAISAGREAQPQHF.